This is a list of T cell receptor beta chains from one sample in a study of T cell changes during pregnancy in multiple sclerosis. Method: immunoSEQ multiplex PCR; TCRdb's copy keeps in-frame clones and lacks some. Of about 49,000 clones in the sample, 94% were seen once. This specimen consisted of CD8+ T cells from peripheral blood mononuclear cells, obtained before pregnancy. Source of these receptors: a female donor with multiple sclerosis, enrolled in a pregnancy study. Both conserved end residues are part of each CDR3. D genes are given only for firm matches. Only some rows state a clone size, as once, few, many or a class for expanded clones.

NA,TRBV5-1,TRBJ1-1,NA,CASSLEGMGGTEAFF,TGCGCCAGCAGCTTGGAAGGGATGGGGGGCACTGAAGCTTTCTTT
NA,TRBV30,TRBJ2-2,TRBD1,CAWRGTGGDTGELFF,TGTGCCTGGAGAGGTACAGGGGGAGACACCGGGGAGCTGTTTTTT
NA,TRBV5-4,TRBJ2-1,NA,CASSLEAGMRYEQFF,TGTGCCAGCAGCTTGGAGGCAGGAATGCGATATGAGCAGTTCTTC
NA,TRBV14,TRBJ2-3,TRBD1,CASSPTVRQGSTDTQYF,TGTGCCAGCAGCCCCACAGTTCGACAGGGTAGCACAGATACGCAGTATTTT
NA,TRBV19,TRBJ1-5,TRBD1,CASRNTGGNQPQHF,TGTGCCAGTAGGAACACAGGGGGCAATCAGCCCCAGCATTTT
NA,TRBV7-9,TRBJ1-1,NA,CASSSNLLWAFF,TGTGCCAGCAGCTCTAACCTGCTGTGGGCTTTCTTT
NA,TRBV5-1,TRBJ2-3,TRBD2,CASSLSLAGGPDTQYF,TGCGCCAGCAGCTTGAGTCTAGCGGGAGGGCCAGATACGCAGTATTTT
NA,TRBV5-1,TRBJ2-5,TRBD1,CASRGQGEQETQYF,TGCGCCAGCAGGGGACAGGGGGAGCAAGAGACCCAGTACTTC
NA,TRBV6-5,TRBJ2-7,NA,CASSAGPDRSRQYF,TGTGCCAGCAGCGCAGGCCCCGACAGGAGCAGGCAGTACTTC
NA,TRBV7-3,TRBJ2-2,NA,CASSSQSGELFF,TGTGCCAGCAGCTCCCAATCCGGGGAGCTGTTTTTT
NA,TRBV6-6,TRBJ1-2,NA,CTSSSYRESYGYTF,TGTACCAGCAGTTCCTACAGGGAAAGCTATGGCTACACCTTC
NA,TRBV6-1,TRBJ2-1,TRBD2,CASGLSGNFYNEQFF,TGTGCCAGCGGACTCAGCGGGAACTTCTACAATGAGCAGTTCTTC
NA,TRBV29-1,TRBJ1-1,NA,CSVVDIVTEAFF,TGCAGCGTTGTGGACATCGTCACTGAAGCTTTCTTT
NA,TRBV28,TRBJ1-5,NA,CASSGRRTYSNQPQHF,TGTGCCAGCAGTGGCAGGAGGACGTATAGCAATCAGCCCCAGCATTTT
NA,TRBV27,TRBJ2-3,TRBD1,CASSWGQGTDTQYF,TGTGCCAGCAGTTGGGGACAGGGCACAGATACGCAGTATTTT
NA,TRBV6-1,TRBJ2-3,NA,CASSVLDPADTQYF,TGTGCCAGCAGTGTCCTAGACCCCGCAGATACGCAGTATTTT
NA,TRBV9,TRBJ1-2,TRBD1,CASSAVREGAGGYTF,TGTGCCAGCAGCGCTGTCCGAGAGGGGGCGGGAGGCTACACCTTC
NA,TRBV9,TRBJ2-7,TRBD2,CASSASGFSYEQYF,TGTGCCAGCAGCGCTAGCGGGTTCTCCTACGAGCAGTACTTC
NA,TRBV13,TRBJ2-7,NA,CASSSRDSPKPYEQYF,TGTGCCAGCAGCTCCCGGGACTCCCCTAAGCCCTACGAGCAGTACTTC
NA,TRBV27,TRBJ1-5,NA,CASSLGQSNQPQHF,TGTGCCAGCAGTCTAGGACAGAGCAATCAGCCCCAGCATTTT
NA,TRBV2,TRBJ2-5,TRBD2,CASRPSGRAGETQYF,TGTGCCAGCAGGCCTAGCGGGAGGGCCGGGGAGACCCAGTACTTC
once,TRBV4-1,TRBJ2-1,TRBD1,CASSQEGDSYINEQFF,TGCGCCAGCAGCCAAGAAGGGGACAGTTACATAAATGAGCAGTTCTTC
NA,TRBV28,TRBJ2-1,NA,CASSLDRSDEQFF,TGTGCCAGCAGTTTAGATAGATCCGATGAGCAGTTCTTC
NA,TRBV5-6,TRBJ2-7,NA,CASSRRGGVYEQYF,TGTGCCAGCAGCCGCCGCGGGGGCGTTTACGAGCAGTACTTC
NA,TRBV7-3,TRBJ2-7,NA,CASRIPGPTTFSYEQYF,TGTGCCAGCAGAATACCTGGCCCCACGACTTTCTCCTACGAGCAGTACTTC
NA,TRBV5-6,TRBJ1-2,NA,CASSPGGGSLYGYTF,TGTGCCAGCAGCCCCGGGGGAGGCTCGTTGTATGGCTACACCTTC
NA,TRBV6-4,TRBJ1-3,NA,CASRETAASGNTIYF,TGTGCCAGCAGAGAGACAGCTGCCTCTGGAAACACCATATATTTT
NA,TRBV19,TRBJ2-1,TRBD2,CASSIGTSGYNEQFF,TGTGCCAGTAGTATCGGGACTAGCGGATACAATGAGCAGTTCTTC
NA,TRBV5-6,TRBJ1-3,NA,CASSLGQTSTDGNTIYF,TGTGCCAGCAGCTTGGGACAGACCTCTACGGATGGAAACACCATATATTTT
NA,TRBV28,TRBJ2-1,TRBD1,CASRKGQSQYNEQFF,TGTGCCAGCCGCAAGGGACAGTCGCAGTACAATGAGCAGTTCTTC
NA,TRBV5-5,TRBJ2-2,TRBD1,CASSVWTGGGELFF,TGTGCCAGCAGCGTCTGGACAGGGGGCGGGGAGCTGTTTTTT
NA,TRBV6-4,TRBJ1-1,NA,CASSPPRYGGTEAFF,TGTGCCAGCAGTCCCCCGCGATACGGAGGCACTGAAGCTTTCTTT
NA,TRBV7-9,TRBJ1-1,NA,CASSLVAGNTEAFF,TGTGCCAGCAGCTTAGTCGCAGGGAACACTGAAGCTTTCTTT
NA,TRBV6-1,TRBJ2-2,TRBD2,CASSEVAGGTGELFF,TGTGCCAGCAGTGAGGTAGCGGGAGGGACCGGGGAGCTGTTTTTT
NA,TRBV19,TRBJ1-5,TRBD1,CASSTQGASNQPQHF,TGTGCCAGTAGCACCCAGGGGGCCAGCAATCAGCCCCAGCATTTT
NA,TRBV6-1,TRBJ1-1,TRBD1,CASSEGTGGRLGTEAFF,TGTGCCAGCAGTGAAGGAACAGGGGGGAGGTTGGGCACTGAAGCTTTCTTT
NA,TRBV19,TRBJ1-5,NA,CASRGGNSNQPQHF,TGTGCCAGCCGCGGGGGAAATAGCAATCAGCCCCAGCATTTT
NA,TRBV6-6,TRBJ2-2,NA,CASSWAGVSTGELFF,TGTGCCAGCAGTTGGGCGGGTGTCTCCACCGGGGAGCTGTTTTTT
NA,TRBV29-1,TRBJ1-1,NA,CSVEGVRAPEAFF,TGCAGCGTTGAAGGAGTGAGGGCTCCTGAAGCTTTCTTT
NA,TRBV27,TRBJ1-2,NA,CASSLSPRQLIF,TGTGCCAGCAGTTTATCCCCCCGACAGCTTATCTTC
once,TRBV2,TRBJ2-7,NA,CATQSGRYEQYF,TGTGCCACTCAATCGGGGAGGTACGAGCAGTACTTC
NA,TRBV12-5,TRBJ2-5,NA,CASGSSGTGQETQYF,TGTGCTAGTGGTTCCAGCGGGACAGGCCAAGAGACCCAGTACTTC
NA,TRBV4-2,TRBJ1-5,NA,CASSQTSHGAIDYQPQHF,TGTGCCAGCAGCCAAACCTCCCATGGGGCAATTGATTATCAGCCCCAGCATTTT
NA,TRBV6-1,TRBJ2-1,TRBD1,CASSAMDRGWNEQFF,TGTGCCAGCAGTGCTATGGACAGGGGATGGAATGAGCAGTTCTTC
NA,TRBV27,TRBJ1-5,TRBD1,CASSPGQVEPQHF,TGTGCCAGCAGCCCGGGACAGGTCGAGCCCCAGCATTTT
NA,TRBV7-9,TRBJ1-1,NA,CASSLGQTTEAFF,TGTGCCAGCAGCTTAGGTCAGACTACCGAAGCTTTCTTT
NA,TRBV29-1,TRBJ1-2,NA,CSVEGDSDSFLAYGYTF,TGCAGCGTTGAAGGAGACAGCGACTCATTTCTTGCCTATGGCTACACCTTC
NA,TRBV27,TRBJ1-1,NA,CASSFTRNTEAFF,TGTGCCAGCAGTTTTACCAGGAACACTGAAGCTTTCTTT
NA,TRBV27,TRBJ2-4,NA,CASSFTGSPQYF,TGTGCCAGCAGTTTTACCGGGTCCCCCCAGTACTTC
once,TRBV11-2,TRBJ2-1,NA,CASSPTSPSYNEQFF,TGTGCCAGCAGCCCCACTAGCCCCTCCTACAATGAGCAGTTCTTC
NA,TRBV19,TRBJ2-1,NA,CASSIGLPTYNEQFF,TGTGCCAGTAGTATTGGTCTCCCTACCTACAATGAGCAGTTCTTC
NA,TRBV6-5,TRBJ1-1,NA,CASSPQGPTEAFF,TGTGCCAGCAGTCCTCAGGGTCCCACTGAAGCTTTCTTT
NA,TRBV9,TRBJ1-2,NA,CASSGVSEDYGYTF,TGTGCCAGCAGCGGGGTCTCAGAGGACTATGGCTACACCTTC
NA,TRBV27,TRBJ1-2,NA,CASRGLDSHNYGYTF,TGTGCCAGCAGGGGGCTGGACAGCCATAACTATGGCTACACCTTC
NA,TRBV27,TRBJ2-7,TRBD2,CASSTSGNSYEQYF,TGTGCCAGCAGTACTAGCGGGAATTCCTACGAGCAGTACTTC
NA,TRBV18,TRBJ2-7,NA,CASSPAGSGSSGYEQYF,TGTGCCAGCTCACCAGCCGGGTCCGGGAGTAGCGGCTACGAGCAGTACTTC